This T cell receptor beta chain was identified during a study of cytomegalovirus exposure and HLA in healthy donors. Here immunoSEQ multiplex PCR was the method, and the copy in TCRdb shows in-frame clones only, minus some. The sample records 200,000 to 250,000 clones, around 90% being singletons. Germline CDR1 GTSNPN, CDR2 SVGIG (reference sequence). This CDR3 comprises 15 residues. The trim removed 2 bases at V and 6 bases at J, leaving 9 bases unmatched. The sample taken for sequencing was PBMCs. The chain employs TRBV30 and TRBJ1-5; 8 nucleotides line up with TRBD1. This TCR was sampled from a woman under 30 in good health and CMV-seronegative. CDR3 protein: CAWSRTGSLSQPQHF. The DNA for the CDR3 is TGTGCCTGGAGTCGGACAGGGAGTTTAAGTCAGCCCCAGCATTTT.